This T cell receptor beta chain was found in a study of cytomegalovirus exposure and HLA in healthy donors. The donors were members of the validation cohort comprising over 100 subjects, separate from the roughly 680-subject first cohort. Data came from immunoSEQ multiplex PCR; TCRdb stores just in-frame clones and leaves some out. This sample has approximately 49,000 clones; approximately 90% occur once, and the top ten carry under 1.5%. Findings and caveats of the study: TCR sequences were mostly rare, though some public TCRs occurred in many donors. In vitro testing confirmed a few CMV-associated chains as specific for CMV antigens.

As to this clone: Its antigen is as yet unknown.

The receptor was isolated from a man between 18 and 35 years old in good health and CMV-seronegative. Sequencing used PBMCs.

In DNA, the CDR3 is TGTGCCAGCGCGCTAGCGGGAGGTGGTGAGCAGTTCTTC. It translates to CASALAGGGEQFF. V gene TRBV7-3 combines with J gene TRBJ2-1, with 11 bases fitting TRBD2. V was clipped by 8 bases and J by 9 bases; unmatched bases: 6. The V gene's germline CDR1 is SGHTA and CDR2 FQGTGA. CDR3 length equals 13 residues. Full variable domain (outside the CDR3, taken from reference TRBV7-3 and TRBJ2-1): GAGVSQTPSNKVTEKGKYVELRCDPISGHTALYWYRQSLGQGPEFLIYFQGTGAADDSGLPNDRFFAVRPEGSVSTLKIQRTERGDSAVYLCASALAGGGEQFFGPGTRLTVL.